This T cell receptor beta chain was profiled in a study of blood T cell repertoires in COVID-19. Method: immunoSEQ multiplex PCR; TCRdb's copy keeps in-frame clones and lacks some. Of fewer than 300,000 clones listed, around four fifths are singletons. The CDR3 sequence is 16 residues long. In germline, CDR1 is MNHEY, CDR2 SMNVEV (reference sequence). J gave up 2 bases and V 5 bases, and 6 bases lay outside the gene matches. Sequencing was carried out using peripheral blood. The rearrangement uses TRBV27 and TRBJ1-3; 10 bases fit TRBD1. The receptor was derived from a man aged 80 or over with acute or convalescent COVID-19. The CDR3 sequence is CASSKEGQGAGNTIYF. As DNA, the CDR3 is TGTGCCAGCAGTAAAGAAGGACAGGGGGCTGGAAACACCATATATTTT.